The rows below give T cell receptor beta chains drawn from one sample of a study of monozygotic twins with inflammatory bowel disease. TCRdb re-called the 5' RACE reads; every CDR3 protein appears as one record, without DNA. The sample totals over 150,000 distinct CDR3 sequences; its top ten clones hold approximately 2.4%. Sequencing input: blood. The receptors come from a human donor with ulcerative colitis or Crohn's disease, or a healthy co-twin of an affected twin (not recorded which). Both conserved end residues are part of each CDR3. Each record gives: CDR3 protein, V gene, J gene.

CDR3: CSATIAGISTDTQYF
V: TRBV20-1
J: TRBJ2-3

CDR3: CASSYRGGTHNEQFF
V: TRBV7-3
J: TRBJ2-1

CDR3: CASIFTPGPGGVQETQYF
V: TRBV7-8
J: TRBJ2-5

CDR3: CASSFGQDDSPLHF
V: TRBV5-1
J: TRBJ1-6

CDR3: CASSQDASGDPYEQYF
V: TRBV4-2
J: TRBJ2-7

CDR3: CASSLPRSEQFF
V: TRBV7-9
J: TRBJ2-1

CDR3: CASSQDGDLGLETQYF
V: TRBV4-2
J: TRBJ2-5

CDR3: CSARDTQGDWEKLFF
V: TRBV20-1
J: TRBJ1-4

CDR3: CASSPWGATNTEAFF
V: TRBV12-3/TRBV12-4
J: TRBJ1-1

CDR3: CAISEAPGDDGSPLHF
V: TRBV10-3
J: TRBJ1-6

CDR3: CASSLGQGFGYTF
V: TRBV3-1
J: TRBJ1-2

CDR3: CASSLSSGAETQYF
V: TRBV11-2
J: TRBJ2-5

CDR3: CASSSLDGVGHEQYF
V: TRBV27
J: TRBJ2-7

CDR3: CSAGVGDSYNEQLF
V: TRBV20-1
J: TRBJ2-1